One and the same sample provided the 26 T cell receptor beta chains below, sequenced in a study of identical twins. MiXCR was run by TCRdb on the 5' RACE reads, yielding one entry per CDR3 protein. The sample has approximately 210,000 distinct CDR3 sequences; 15% are singletons. The data also belong to a second study, concerning T cells expressing NK-cell markers.

The sample taken for sequencing was CD8+ T cells sorted from blood. The receptors derive from a woman under 30 in good health.

CDR3: CASSMLLAGQETQYF. In DNA, the CDR3 is TGTGCCAGTTCTATGTTACTAGCGGGGCAAGAGACCCAGTACTTC. The V call is TRBV27, the J call TRBJ2-5; 10 bases agree with TRBD2. Trimming removed 9 bases from V and 2 bases from J; junction bases left unmatched: 9. CDR1 and CDR2 from the germline V gene are MNHEY and SMNVEV (reference sequence). The length of the CDR3 is 15 residues.

The chain employs TRBV6-2 or TRBV6-3 and TRBJ2-1, with D possibly being TRBD2 (5 bases). Germline CDR1 is MNHEY and CDR2 is SVGEGT. The CDR3 extends over 12 amino acids. V dropped 7 bases and J dropped 6 bases, with 10 bases sitting between them. The CDR3 spells CASMAGGNEQFF. The CDR3 nucleotides are TGTGCCAGCATGGCGGGCGGCAATGAGCAGTTCTTC.

This clonotype was seen a handful of times. The V call is TRBV6-1, the J call TRBJ1-5; D possibly corresponds to TRBD1 (5 bases). The germline CDR1 and CDR2 sequences are MNHNS and SASEGT. With 5 bases removed from V and 2 bases from J, the gap between germline ends came to 10 bases. The CDR3 sequence is 14 residues long. This CDR3 is CASSPGGGNQPQHF. The CDR3 DNA reads TGTGCCAGCAGTCCGGGGGGGGGCAATCAGCCCCAGCATTTT.

This clonotype was counted only a few times. This chain connects TRBV6-5 to TRBJ2-5; D could derive from TRBD1 or TRBD2 (5 bases each). The CDR3 has 15 amino acids. Trimming removed 0 bases at V and 0 bases at J, with 8 bases between. CDR1 and CDR2 (germline): MNHEY, SVGAGI. Here the CDR3 reads CASSYSGEYQETQYF. CDR3 bases: TGTGCCAGCAGTTACTCAGGGGAGTACCAAGAGACCCAGTACTTC.

The V call is TRBV6-2 or TRBV6-3, the J call TRBJ1-2; 8 bases agree with TRBD1. This CDR3 contains 13 residues. The J segment lost 5 bases and the V segment lost 8 bases, leaving 7 bases of the junction unmatched. Germline-derived CDR1 and CDR2 are MNHEY and SVGEGT. Here the CDR3 reads CASGTGGLYGYTF. The CDR3 coding sequence is TGTGCCAGCGGAACAGGGGGACTTTATGGCTACACCTTC.

The V and J genes are TRBV29-1 and TRBJ2-5, with a possible D match to TRBD2 (5 bases). In germline, CDR1 is SQVTM, CDR2 ANQGSEA. Trimming left V 6 bases short and J 0 bases short, with 11 bases between. The CDR3 has 13 residues. The CDR3 sequence is CSVNPGNQETQYF. In DNA form, the CDR3 reads TGCAGCGTCAACCCGGGAAACCAAGAGACCCAGTACTTC.

This clonotype was found a few times. The germline gene is not matched at one end of the junction; a read error may be the cause. This CDR3 is CASRVTGGDTPPLF. The DNA of the CDR3 is TGTGCCAGCAGGGTGACAGGGGGCGATACTCCCCCCCTATTC. The chain combines TRBV12-3 or TRBV12-4 with TRBJ1-2; 10 nucleotides match TRBD1. The CDR3 sequence is 14 residues long.

This clonotype was detected a few times. The gene calls are TRBV30 and TRBJ2-2; no definite D call. V lost 4 bases, J lost 3 bases, and 9 bases lay in between. The CDR3 totals 13 residues. The germline CDR1 and CDR2 sequences are GTSNPN and SVGIG (reference sequence). The CDR3 loop reads CAWIHPYTGELFF. The CDR3 DNA sequence: TGTGCCTGGATCCATCCTTACACCGGGGAGCTGTTTTTT.

In its sample, this clonotype was seen a few times. The V call is TRBV6-2 or TRBV6-3, the J call TRBJ2-1, with 9 bases aligning to TRBD1. Unmatched junction bases numbered 5, after V lost 6 bases and J lost 8 bases. CDR1 and CDR2 (germline): MNHEY, SVGEGT. The CDR3 totals 13 residues. The CDR3 DNA is TGTGCCAGCAGGGGACAGGGAGAGGATGAGCAGTTCTTC. Translated, it gives CASRGQGEDEQFF.

This chain joins TRBV7-9 and TRBJ2-1; 8 nucleotides line up with TRBD2. The CDR3 has 15 amino acids. V trimming: 6 bases; J trimming: 5 bases; junction bases outside the gene matches: 9. Germline CDR1 is SEHNR and CDR2 is FQNEAQ (reference sequence). The CDR3, as DNA: TGTGCCAGCAGATCGAGCGGGAGCCCCCACAATGAGCAGTTCTTC. Its protein is CASRSSGSPHNEQFF.

The J gene is TRBJ2-1, the V gene TRBV13; possibly TRBD2 for D (6 bases). The germline V gene encodes CDR1 PRHDT and CDR2 FYEKMQ (reference sequence). V was trimmed by 5 bases and J by 0 bases, leaving 14 bases between them. This CDR3 is 16 amino acids long. The CDR3: CASSPAGRSSYNEQFF. CDR3 nucleotides: TGTGCCAGCAGCCCCGCGGGGCGGAGCTCCTACAATGAGCAGTTCTTC.

This clonotype was detected only a few times. V usage is TRBV11-2 and J usage is TRBJ2-3; D is tentatively TRBD1 or TRBD2 (7 bases each). CDR3 size: 16 residues. The germline V gene encodes CDR1 SGHAT and CDR2 FQNNGV. Trimming cost V 4 bases and J 5 bases, with 19 bases left between them. The CDR3 nucleotides read TGTGCCAGCAGCTCCAGGGGGGGAAGTTCGGGAGATACGCAGTATTTT. Translated: CASSSRGGSSGDTQYF.

This clonotype was seen a few times. The chain is built from TRBV27 and TRBJ2-7; D remains unclear. Trimming removed 4 bases from V and 3 bases from J, with 10 bases in between. This CDR3 spans 13 amino acids. Germline CDR1 reads MNHEY; CDR2 reads SMNVEV (reference sequence). As DNA, the CDR3 is TGTGCCAGCAGTTCCGTCCCGAGCTACGAGCAGTACTTC. As protein: CASSSVPSYEQYF.

The table lists this clonotype with a few counts. This chain connects TRBV12-3 or TRBV12-4 to TRBJ2-4; 9 positions agree with TRBD2. The CDR3 totals 14 residues. V lost 6 bases to trimming and J lost 8 bases; unmatched junction nucleotides: 8. The CDR3 is CASSWRGGSDIQYF. DNA of the CDR3: TGTGCCAGCAGCTGGCGGGGGGGGTCCGACATTCAGTACTTC.

The chain links TRBV7-9 to TRBJ2-1, with D possibly being TRBD1 or TRBD2 (5 bases each). The ends were cut back, 7 bases at V and 8 bases at J, with 21 bases in the middle. The CDR3 consists of 15 residues. Germline lookup yields CDR1 SEHNR and CDR2 FQNEAQ (reference sequence). CDR3 region: CASTTTGTSPHEQFF. The CDR3 coding sequence is TGTGCCAGCACCACCACCGGGACCTCTCCCCATGAGCAGTTCTTC.

This clonotype showed up just a few times. The V call is TRBV10-2, the J call TRBJ2-5, with 7 bases fitting TRBD1. Germline loops: CDR1 WSHSY, CDR2 SAAADI. The CDR3 runs 11 residues. The V and J ends lost 6 bases and 5 bases, in that order; junction bases with no gene match: 0. The CDR3 region has the DNA TGCGCCAGCAGGGACAGGGAGACCCAGTACTTC. This translates into CASRDRETQYF.

The V call is TRBV3-1, the J call TRBJ1-1; a weak D match, TRBD1 (6 bases). The CDR3 length is 16 residues. Germline V gives CDR1 LGHDT, CDR2 YNNKEL (reference sequence). V dropped 0 bases and J dropped 6 bases, with 17 bases sitting between them. CDR3 loop: CASSQDRRGAKAEAFF. CDR3 bases: TGTGCCAGCAGCCAAGATAGGCGGGGGGCGAAGGCTGAAGCTTTCTTT.

The rearrangement links TRBV29-1 to TRBJ2-1, with a possible D match to TRBD1 (6 bases). Looked up from germline, CDR1 is SQVTM and CDR2 is ANQGSEA. V gave up 6 bases and J gave up 9 bases, with 12 bases separating them. This CDR3 region has 11 residues. In DNA form, the CDR3 reads TGCAGCGTAACAGGGTATGGTGAGCAGTTCTTC. Translated: CSVTGYGEQFF.

This clonotype was recorded a few times. This chain uses TRBV4-1 with TRBJ2-1, with D unclear. Per germline, CDR1 MGHRA and CDR2 YSYEKL. The CDR3 covers 13 residues. V was trimmed by 3 bases and J by 9 bases, leaving 12 bases between them. CDR3 region: CASSQTSWGEQFF. CDR3 coding DNA: TGCGCCAGCAGCCAGACCAGCTGGGGTGAGCAGTTCTTC.

At least ten counts were recorded for this clonotype. The chain couples TRBV7-9 to TRBJ2-1, with D perhaps matching TRBD1 (5 bases). From germline, CDR1 is SEHNR and CDR2 FQNEAQ (reference sequence). CDR3 length: 12 residues. Trimming took 7 bases from V and 5 from J, leaving 9 bases between them. The CDR3 DNA reads TGTGCCAGCATTAAAGGGGACAATGAGCAGTTCTTC. This sequence encodes CASIKGDNEQFF.

This clonotype was counted between two and nine times. The rearrangement links TRBV12-3 or TRBV12-4 to TRBJ1-1; D is unclear. The CDR3 spans 12 residues. V lost 5 bases and J lost 11, with 15 bases in between. For the CDR3, the DNA is TGTGCCAGCAGTCTATCAGCTTTCGAGGCTTTCTTT. It translates to CASSLSAFEAFF.

V and J are TRBV9 and TRBJ2-3; 8 bases map to TRBD1. The germline V gene has CDR1 SGDLS and CDR2 YYNGEE. This CDR3 is built from 14 residues. V lost 7 bases, J lost 0 bases, and 4 bases stayed unmatched. CDR3 bases: TGTGCCAGCGACCAGGGGGCAAGCACAGATACGCAGTATTTT. Protein sequence: CASDQGASTDTQYF.

This clonotype was picked up a small number of times. The CDR3 loop reads CASSLLGRFLSNQPQHF. Written as DNA, the CDR3 is TGCGCCAGCAGCTTACTCGGACGGTTCCTTAGCAATCAGCCCCAGCATTTT. This chain uses TRBV5-1 with TRBJ1-5; D ambiguous. Trimming removed 2 bases from V and 0 bases from J, with 15 bases in between. Germline assignment: CDR1 SGHRS and CDR2 YFSETQ. This CDR3 has 17 residues.

The chain uses TRBV12-3 or TRBV12-4 and TRBJ2-4; 9 bases are a match to TRBD1. This CDR3 comprises 13 residues. The V gene end was trimmed by 0 bases and the J gene end by 14 bases; junction bases not matched to a gene: 5. The DNA for the CDR3 is TGTGCCAGCAGTTTAGCGAGGACAGGGGACGAGTACTTC. Translating gives CASSLARTGDEYF.

This clonotype was observed a few times. This chain joins TRBV6-1 and TRBJ2-1; possible D gene TRBD2, 5 bases. This CDR3 region has 15 residues. Trimming took off 2 bases at V and 1 base at J, with 9 bases between the two ends. Germline V CDR1 and CDR2: MNHNS, SASEGT. For the CDR3, the DNA is TGTGCCAGCAGTGAAACGGGGAATTCCTACAATGAGCAGTTCTTC. This translates into CASSETGNSYNEQFF.

This clonotype was counted a few times. Here the CDR3 DNA reads TGCAGCGTTGAGTACCCAGGGGAATACGCAGAGACCCAGTACTTC. Its protein is CSVEYPGEYAETQYF. The gene calls are TRBV29-1 and TRBJ2-5; D is possibly TRBD1 (6 bases). The CDR3 spans 15 residues. V dropped 3 bases and J dropped 4 bases, with 18 bases sitting between them. Germline V CDR1 and CDR2: SQVTM, ANQGSEA.